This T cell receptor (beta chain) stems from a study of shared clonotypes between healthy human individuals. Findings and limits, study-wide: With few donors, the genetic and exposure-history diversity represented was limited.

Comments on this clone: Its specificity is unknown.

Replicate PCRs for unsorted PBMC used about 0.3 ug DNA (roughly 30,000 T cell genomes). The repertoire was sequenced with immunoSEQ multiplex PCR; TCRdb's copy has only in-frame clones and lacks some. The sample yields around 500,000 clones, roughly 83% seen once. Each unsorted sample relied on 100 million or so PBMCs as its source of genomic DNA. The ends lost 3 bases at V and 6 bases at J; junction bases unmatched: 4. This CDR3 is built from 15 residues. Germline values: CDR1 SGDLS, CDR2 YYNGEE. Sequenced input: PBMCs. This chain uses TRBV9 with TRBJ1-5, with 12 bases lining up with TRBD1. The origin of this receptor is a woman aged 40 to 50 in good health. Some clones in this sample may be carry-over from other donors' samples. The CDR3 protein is CASSAGTGGFQPQHF. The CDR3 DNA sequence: TGTGCCAGCAGCGCCGGGACAGGGGGCTTTCAGCCCCAGCATTTT. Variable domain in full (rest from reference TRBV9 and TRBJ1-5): DSGVTQTPKHLITATGQRVTLRCSPRSGDLSVYWYQQSLDQGLQFLIQYYNGEERAKGNILERFSAQQFPDLHSELNLSSLELGDSALYFCASSAGTGGFQPQHFGDGTRLSIL.